One and the same sample provided the 18 T cell receptor beta chains below, sequenced in a study of OX40 agonist ivuxolimab in advanced cancers. Produced via immunoSEQ multiplex PCR; TCRdb's table is partial and in-frame only. The data show about 99,000 clones, roughly 90% seen once. This material consisted of CD4+ or CD8+ T cells sorted from blood, taken in a trial of the OX40 agonist ivuxolimab. Receptors originate from an adult with an advanced solid tumor such as melanoma, head and neck, liver or kidney cancer.

The chain carries TRBV5-6 and TRBJ2-5; D is unresolved. CDR1 is SGHDT, CDR2 YYEEEE, per germline. V dropped 0 bases and J dropped 8 bases, with 8 bases sitting between them. The length of the CDR3 is 12 residues. The CDR3 nucleotides are TGTGCCAGCAGCTTGGCCTTGTCCACCCAGTACTTC. Protein product: CASSLALSTQYF.

For the CDR3, the DNA is TGTGCCAGCTCACCACCAAGAGGGGGGCAGGGCACAGATACGCAGTATTTT. Encoded protein: CASSPPRGGQGTDTQYF. The rearrangement links TRBV18 to TRBJ2-3, with D possibly being TRBD1 or TRBD2 (6 bases each). V gave up 0 bases and J gave up 1 base, with 14 bases separating them. CDR1 and CDR2 from the germline V gene are KGHSH and LQKENI. The CDR3 length is 17 residues.

The J gene is TRBJ2-1, the V gene TRBV2; 14 positions match TRBD2. The germline V gene encodes CDR1 SNHLY and CDR2 FYNNEI. Trimming cost V 6 bases and J 7 bases; bases outside gene matches: 5. The CDR3 covers 15 residues. The CDR3: CASSGTSGRGNEQFF. Written as DNA, the CDR3 is TGTGCCAGCAGCGGGACTAGCGGGAGAGGTAATGAGCAGTTCTTC.

The rearrangement links TRBV19 to TRBJ1-5; TRBD1 matches at 7 bases. Germline CDR1 and CDR2: LNHDA and SQIVND (reference sequence). The CDR3 totals 16 residues. V was pared by 4 bases and J by 6 bases, with 12 bases of the junction left unmatched. CDR3 DNA sequence: TGTGCCAGTAGTACCGTCAGACAGGGCTCGGGTCAGCCCCAGCATTTT. This codes for CASSTVRQGSGQPQHF.

This chain's CDR3 is CASRPGGGTDTQYF. The CDR3 DNA follows: TGTGCCAGCAGACCTGGGGGTGGCACAGATACGCAGTATTTT. This chain joins TRBV5-8 and TRBJ2-3; D possibly matches TRBD1 or TRBD2 (5 bases each). The CDR3 sequence is 14 residues long. Between the trimmed V and J ends, which lost 5 bases and 1 base, there was a span of 11 bases. Germline V gives CDR1 SGHTS, CDR2 YDEGEE.

The genes are TRBV18 and TRBJ2-1, with 10 bases identical to TRBD2. The CDR3 runs to 15 residues. Unmatched junction bases numbered 6, after V lost 1 base and J lost 9 bases. CDR1 KGHSH and CDR2 LQKENI come from the germline V gene. CDR3 sequence: CASSPRASGSGEQFF. The CDR3 nucleotides read TGTGCCAGCTCACCACGTGCTAGCGGGAGTGGTGAGCAGTTCTTC.

The chain employs TRBV28 and TRBJ1-5; a possible D gene is TRBD1 (6 bases). Germline CDR1 reads MDHEN; CDR2 reads SYDVKM. The CDR3 is 14 amino acids. V was pared by 5 bases and J by 7 bases, with 15 bases between. The CDR3 loop reads CASSKGGGVQPQHF. CDR3 DNA: TGTGCCAGCAGTAAAGGGGGAGGAGTCCAGCCCCAGCATTTT.

As to this clone: A junction end diverges from the germline sequence, so it may reflect a read error. This chain connects TRBV28 to TRBJ2-7; TRBD2 might be the D (5 bases). This CDR3 region has 12 residues. From germline, CDR1 is MDHEN and CDR2 SYDVKM. CDR3 nucleotides: TGTGCCAGCAGCCGGACTCCTTACGAGCAGCACTTC. Its protein is CASSRTPYEQHF. Based on the CDR3 plus reference TRBV28 and TRBJ2-7, the full variable domain is DVKVTQSSRYLVKRTGEKVFLECVQDMDHENMFWYRQDPGLGLRLIYFSYDVKMKEKGDIPEGYSVSREKKERFSLILESASTNQTSMYLCASSRTPYEQHFGPGTRLTVT.

The chain joins TRBV11-2 to TRBJ1-1, with D possibly being TRBD1 (6 bases). Per the germline V gene, CDR1 is SGHAT and CDR2 is FQNNGV. Trimming took off 4 bases at V and 1 base at J, with 7 bases between the two ends. This CDR3 has 13 residues. CDR3 nucleotides: TGTGCCAGCAGCTCACAGGGGAACACTGAAGCTTTCTTT. This codes for CASSSQGNTEAFF.

V is TRBV5-4 and J is TRBJ2-5; D call uncertain. Germline CDR1 and CDR2: SGHNT and YYREEE (reference sequence). CDR3 size: 19 residues. V lost 2 bases and J lost 3, with 26 bases in between. The CDR3 region is CASSFSHLRLPLQKETQYF. The CDR3 DNA reads TGTGCCAGCAGCTTCTCACATCTGCGACTCCCCTTGCAAAAAGAGACCCAGTACTTC.

This clone occurred a few times. The chain carries TRBV9 and TRBJ1-3; D gene unclear. The CDR3 has 16 amino acids. V was clipped by 0 bases and J by 2 bases, with 12 bases between them. In germline, CDR1 is SGDLS, CDR2 YYNGEE. CDR3: CASSVEPSRTGNTIYF. CDR3 in DNA: TGTGCCAGCAGCGTAGAGCCTTCCCGTACTGGAAACACCATATATTTT.

V and J are TRBV2 and TRBJ2-1; the D is unclear. V was shortened by 5 bases and J by 4 bases, with 9 bases between the two germline ends. Per the germline V gene, CDR1 is SNHLY and CDR2 is FYNNEI. This CDR3 contains 13 residues. CDR3 in amino acids: CASSLDGYNEQFF. CDR3 sequence (DNA): TGTGCCAGCAGTCTGGACGGATACAATGAGCAGTTCTTC.

This chain uses TRBV4-3 with TRBJ2-7; a weak D match, TRBD2 (5 bases). This CDR3 contains 15 residues. Germline V gene data show CDR1 as LGHNA and CDR2 as YSLEER. Trimming pared 0 bases from V and 7 bases from J, leaving 16 bases between. CDR3 sequence (DNA): TGCGCCAGCAGCCAAGAGGCGACTACCCGTCGGGAGCAGTACTTC. It is translated as CASSQEATTRREQYF.

The genes are TRBV7-9 and TRBJ1-4; TRBD1 is a possible D gene (6 bases). Between the trimmed V and J ends, which lost 6 bases and 5 bases, there was a span of 13 bases. Germline CDR1 and CDR2: SEHNR and FQNEAQ (reference sequence). The CDR3 contains 14 residues. DNA for the CDR3: TGTGCCAGCAGTCGAGAGGGACAAAATGAAAAACTGTTTTTT. Amino acid sequence: CASSREGQNEKLFF.

The J gene is TRBJ2-5, the V gene TRBV7-2; 7 bases fit TRBD2. CDR3 length: 14 amino acids. The V gene's germline CDR1 is SGHTA and CDR2 FQGNSA. The J segment lost 0 bases and the V segment lost 4 bases, leaving 2 bases of the junction unmatched. The CDR3 region has the DNA TGTGCCAGCAGCTCGGGACTAAACCAAGAGACCCAGTACTTC. Protein sequence: CASSSGLNQETQYF. The variable domain in full, with the rest retrieved from reference TRBV7-2 and TRBJ2-5, is GAGVSQSPSNKVTEKGKDVELRCDPISGHTALYWYRQSLGQGLEFLIYFQGNSAPDKSGLPSDRFSAERTGGSVSTLTIQRTQQEDSAVYLCASSSGLNQETQYFGPGTRLLVL.

The genes are TRBV28 and TRBJ1-2; 7 bases agree with TRBD1. The germline gives CDR1 MDHEN, CDR2 SYDVKM. The CDR3 spans 15 residues. The V gene end was trimmed by 0 bases and the J gene end by 4 bases; junction bases not matched to a gene: 5. CDR3 bases: TGTGCCAGCAGTTTATGGCAGGGGGAGGTCTATGGCTACACCTTC. Translated: CASSLWQGEVYGYTF.

V gene TRBV18 combines with J gene TRBJ2-5; 8 bases match TRBD1. CDR1 KGHSH and CDR2 LQKENI come from the germline V gene. This CDR3 contains 14 residues. V lost 3 bases to trimming and J lost 2 bases; unmatched junction nucleotides: 2. Here the CDR3 reads CASSPNRGQETQYF. DNA for the CDR3: TGTGCCAGCTCACCGAACAGGGGGCAAGAGACCCAGTACTTC.

The V and J genes are TRBV2 and TRBJ1-6, with D possibly matching TRBD1 (5 bases). The V gene's germline CDR1 is SNHLY and CDR2 FYNNEI. V was cut by 3 bases and J by 5 bases, with 8 bases left in between. The CDR3 is 14 amino acids. Here the CDR3 DNA reads TGTGCCAGCAGTGAGGGGCGGAATAATTCACCCCTCCACTTT. Encoded protein: CASSEGRNNSPLHF.